These 17 T cell receptor beta chains share one sample of origin, sequenced in a study of response to subunit inactivated influenza vaccine. Via MiXCR, TCRdb re-called the RT-PCR reads, giving one row per CDR3 protein. This table has about 800,000 distinct CDR3 sequences, roughly 20% appearing once. The sample consisted of PBMCs from blood, taken 5 days after vaccination. These receptor sequences come from a man aged 45 to 65 who received an inactivated influenza vaccine.

This clonotype was detected ten times or more. The chain carries TRBV10-3 and TRBJ2-5; 10 bases map to TRBD2. CDR1 ENHRY and CDR2 SYGVKD come from the germline V gene. J lost 9 bases, V lost 0 bases, and 4 bases had no gene match. The CDR3 has 14 residues. For the CDR3, the DNA is TGTGCCATCAGTGAGTCTAATAGCGGGAGGTCCCAGTACTTC. Translation gives CAISESNSGRSQYF.

The chain has TRBV7-8 and TRBJ2-5, with D perhaps TRBD2 (5 bases). CDR3 length: 16 amino acids. Germline CDR1 SGHVS, CDR2 FQNEAQ. Trimming left V 0 bases short and J 4 bases short, with 15 bases between. The CDR3 coding sequence is TGTGCCAGCAGCTTAGCTTGGGCAGTCGAGGGAGAGACCCAGTACTTC. This translates into CASSLAWAVEGETQYF.

This chain joins TRBV11-2 and TRBJ2-6; 8 bases are a match to TRBD2. Germline CDR1 is SGHAT and CDR2 is FQNNGV. The CDR3 length is 18 residues. J gave up 2 bases and V 4 bases, and 10 bases lay outside the gene matches. CDR3 sequence (DNA): TGTGCCAGCAGCTCCAGAAGCGGGAGTGTGGCTGGGGCCAACGTCCTGACTTTC. Translated: CASSSRSGSVAGANVLTF.

This sequence joins TRBV6-2 or TRBV6-3 and TRBJ2-5; 7 positions agree with TRBD2. CDR3 length equals 14 residues. V was pared by 2 bases and J by 2 bases, with 2 bases of the junction left unmatched. The germline gives CDR1 MNHEY, CDR2 SVGEGT. CDR3 residues: CASSYGGEQETQYF. The CDR3 DNA follows: TGTGCCAGCAGTTACGGGGGGGAGCAAGAGACCCAGTACTTC.

This clonotype occurred a few times. The chain combines TRBV4-2 with TRBJ1-6, with 11 bases aligning to TRBD1. V lost 1 base, J lost 8 bases, and 1 base stayed unmatched. This CDR3 comprises 15 residues. Germline V gene lookup returns CDR1 LGHNA and CDR2 YNFKEQ. Here the CDR3 DNA reads TGTGCCAGCAGCCAAGGGACAGGGGGCGATTCACCCCTCCACTTT. Amino acids: CASSQGTGGDSPLHF.

In its sample, this clonotype was seen many times. V gene TRBV7-9 combines with J gene TRBJ1-1; TRBD1 agrees at 7 bases. Germline CDR1 is SEHNR and CDR2 is FQNEAQ (reference sequence). The CDR3 totals 16 residues. With 5 bases clipped from V and 0 bases from J, the junction kept 9 bases outside the gene matches. The CDR3, as DNA: TGTGCCAGCAGCATCTACCCCAGGGGGATGAACACTGAAGCTTTCTTT. Translation gives CASSIYPRGMNTEAFF.

V is TRBV7-9 and J is TRBJ2-3, with D perhaps matching TRBD2 (6 bases). The V and J ends lost 5 bases and 4 bases respectively, with 10 bases between them. The CDR3 extends over 13 amino acids. The germline V gene encodes CDR1 SEHNR and CDR2 FQNEAQ (reference sequence). The CDR3 coding sequence is TGTGCCAGCAGCACCTTAGCGGCAGATACGCAGTATTTT. It translates to CASSTLAADTQYF. The full variable domain, in which reference TRBV7-9 and TRBJ2-3 provide the parts outside the CDR3, is DTGVSQNPRHKITKRGQNVTFRCDPISEHNRLYWYRQTLGQGPEFLTYFQNEAQLEKSRLLSDRFSAERPKGSFSTLEIQRTEQGDSAMYLCASSTLAADTQYFGPGTRLTVL.

This clonotype turned up a few times. The chain joins TRBV6-1 to TRBJ1-5; 10 bases agree with TRBD1. Losses at the gene ends were 4 bases for V and 4 bases for J; bases not matched to a gene: 4. The CDR3 totals 15 residues. CDR1 and CDR2 (germline): MNHNS, SASEGT. DNA of the CDR3: TGTGCCAGCAGTGGAGGGACAGGGGATAATCAGCCCCAGCATTTT. Its protein is CASSGGTGDNQPQHF.

The rearrangement uses TRBV7-2 and TRBJ1-5, with a possible D match to TRBD1 (5 bases). The CDR3 spans 15 residues. Looked up from germline, CDR1 is SGHTA and CDR2 is FQGNSA. V was pared by 5 bases and J by 7 bases, with 18 bases between. CDR3 in DNA: TGTGCCAGCAGCCAAGGTGTCAGGGTCCGGCAGCCCCAGCATTTT. Translating gives CASSQGVRVRQPQHF.

This clonotype appeared many times. This chain joins TRBV7-8 and TRBJ2-2; D ambiguous. The CDR3 consists of 14 residues. V lost 5 bases and J lost 2, with 9 bases in between. Germline CDR1 SGHVS, CDR2 FQNEAQ. CDR3 nucleotides: TGTGCCAGCAGCCACAACAGCAACACCGGGGAGCTGTTTTTT. Translating it yields CASSHNSNTGELFF.

The V call is TRBV20-1, the J call TRBJ2-2; tentatively, D is TRBD2 (7 bases). This CDR3 contains 16 residues. V lost 3 bases and J lost 4, with 18 bases in between. Germline V gene data show CDR1 as DFQATT and CDR2 as SNEGSKA (reference sequence). This chain's CDR3 is CSARGRGGAGTGELFF. The CDR3 coding sequence is TGCAGTGCTAGGGGGAGGGGGGGCGCAGGCACCGGGGAGCTGTTTTTT.

This clonotype was found a few times. The V and J genes are TRBV6-2 or TRBV6-3 and TRBJ2-1, with D maybe TRBD2 (6 bases). The CDR3 contains 15 residues. Trimming shortened V by 7 bases and J by 1 base, and 14 bases separated the two germline ends. Germline V gene data show CDR1 as MNHEY and CDR2 as SVGEGT. CDR3 bases: TGTGCCAGCACCCCCGGGGGTGTTTCCTACAATGAGCAGTTCTTC. Translating it yields CASTPGGVSYNEQFF.

This chain joins TRBV20-1 and TRBJ2-1; 11 nucleotides align to TRBD2. The V and J ends lost 6 bases and 7 bases, in that order; junction bases with no gene match: 8. This CDR3 comprises 14 residues. Germline assignment: CDR1 DFQATT and CDR2 SNEGSKA (reference sequence). Here the CDR3 DNA reads TGCAGTGCGAAAACTAGCGGGAGTTGGAATGAGCAGTTCTTC. It encodes CSAKTSGSWNEQFF.

V and J are TRBV3-1 and TRBJ2-7; TRBD1 matches 7 bases. The CDR3 has 13 residues. The V gene's germline CDR1 is LGHDT and CDR2 YNNKEL (reference sequence). The ends lost 1 base at V and 9 bases at J; junction bases unmatched: 6. The CDR3, as DNA: TGTGCCAGCAGCCAAGTGGGACAGCCCAGGCAGTACTTC. Its translation is CASSQVGQPRQYF.

This clonotype has only a few counts. This chain joins TRBV4-3 and TRBJ2-3; possibly TRBD1 for D (5 bases). This CDR3 spans 16 amino acids. V lost 1 base to trimming and J lost 0 bases, with 11 bases between them. Germline V CDR1 and CDR2: LGHNA, YSLEER. The CDR3 DNA is TGCGCCAGCAGCCAAGGTGTGGCAGGGAGCACAGATACGCAGTATTTT. Its protein is CASSQGVAGSTDTQYF.

The genes are TRBV9 and TRBJ2-7; D gene unclear. CDR3 length equals 14 residues. V lost 0 bases to trimming and J lost 3 bases, with 10 bases between them. The germline V gene encodes CDR1 SGDLS and CDR2 YYNGEE. As DNA, the CDR3 is TGTGCCAGCAGCGTAGGCTCAGGCGACTACGAGCAGTACTTC. Translation: CASSVGSGDYEQYF.

The chain is built from TRBV5-6 and TRBJ2-3; possible D gene TRBD2, 6 bases. CDR3 size: 17 residues. Germline CDR1 SGHDT, CDR2 YYEEEE. V was cut by 0 bases and J by 6 bases, with 20 bases left in between. The DNA of the CDR3 is TGTGCCAGCAGCTTGGAGGACACGGACTACTACACGGATACGCAGTATTTT. Protein product: CASSLEDTDYYTDTQYF.